These T cell receptor beta chains were read from a single sample in a study of long-term antiretroviral therapy in people with HIV. TCRdb's copy holds only in-frame clones and misses some; the assay was immunoSEQ multiplex PCR. Among some 30,000 clones listed, over 75% were seen once. The sample in question was unsorted PBMCs, obtained about 3.3 years after starting antiretroviral therapy. These receptors originate from a man in his late teens or twenties with HIV. CDR3s include the opening cysteine and the closing phenylalanine or tryptophan. The order of the fields is D gene, clone size, J gene, V gene, CDR3 protein, CDR3 DNA. A D gene is named only where the DNA matches it firmly. Clone size is stated in some rows and not others, as once, few, many or a class when expanded.

d_gene: -
abundance: -
j_gene: TRBJ2-3
v_gene: TRBV10-3
CDR3aa: CAISEPTVTDTQYF
CDR3nt: TGTGCCATCAGCGAACCGACAGTCACAGATACGCAGTATTTT

d_gene: TRBD1
abundance: -
j_gene: TRBJ2-2
v_gene: TRBV19
CDR3aa: CASRTGTGSQTAPGELFF
CDR3nt: TGTGCCAGTAGGACCGGGACAGGTTCCCAAACAGCACCCGGGGAGCTGTTTTTT

d_gene: -
abundance: -
j_gene: TRBJ1-2
v_gene: TRBV28
CDR3aa: CASWELSGYGYTF
CDR3nt: TGTGCCAGCTGGGAGCTAAGTGGCTATGGCTACACCTTC

d_gene: -
abundance: -
j_gene: TRBJ2-3
v_gene: TRBV5-4
CDR3aa: CASSLLSSSGTDTQYF
CDR3nt: TGTGCCAGCAGCTTGTTGTCCTCTTCGGGCACAGATACGCAGTATTTT

d_gene: TRBD1
abundance: -
j_gene: TRBJ2-7
v_gene: TRBV10-3
CDR3aa: CAISEGLGTGEPYEQYF
CDR3nt: TGTGCCATCAGTGAGGGCCTTGGGACAGGAGAACCCTACGAGCAGTACTTC

d_gene: -
abundance: -
j_gene: TRBJ2-7
v_gene: TRBV7-2
CDR3aa: CASSLDRGGGPYEQYF
CDR3nt: TGTGCCAGCAGCTTAGACAGGGGGGGCGGACCCTACGAGCAGTACTTC

d_gene: -
abundance: -
j_gene: TRBJ1-2
v_gene: TRBV10-3
CDR3aa: CAISFTSAVAEDGYTF
CDR3nt: TGTGCCATCAGTTTTACCTCGGCAGTCGCGGAAGATGGCTACACCTTC

d_gene: -
abundance: -
j_gene: TRBJ1-1
v_gene: TRBV12-5
CDR3aa: CASGLAPVGMNTEAFF
CDR3nt: TGTGCTAGTGGTTTGGCCCCCGTAGGCATGAACACTGAAGCTTTCTTT

d_gene: -
abundance: -
j_gene: TRBJ1-5
v_gene: TRBV19
CDR3aa: CASSIPTQGSNQPQHF
CDR3nt: TGTGCCAGTAGTATCCCTACCCAAGGAAGCAATCAGCCCCAGCATTTT

d_gene: -
abundance: few
j_gene: TRBJ2-7
v_gene: TRBV4-1
CDR3aa: CASSHVLGEYEQYF
CDR3nt: TGCGCCAGCAGCCACGTTCTCGGGGAGTACGAGCAGTACTTC

d_gene: TRBD1
abundance: -
j_gene: TRBJ2-2
v_gene: TRBV5-5
CDR3aa: CASRSRQGSNTGELFF
CDR3nt: TGTGCCAGCAGGTCACGACAGGGGAGTAACACCGGGGAGCTGTTTTTT

d_gene: -
abundance: -
j_gene: TRBJ2-1
v_gene: TRBV5-1
CDR3aa: CASSLNGMGDEQFF
CDR3nt: TGCGCCAGCAGCTTAAATGGGATGGGGGATGAGCAGTTCTTC

d_gene: -
abundance: -
j_gene: TRBJ1-2
v_gene: TRBV4-1
CDR3aa: CASSQAHRGNGYTF
CDR3nt: TGCGCCAGCAGCCAAGCACATCGAGGGAATGGCTACACCTTC

d_gene: -
abundance: -
j_gene: TRBJ1-4
v_gene: TRBV5-1
CDR3aa: CASSLAWGEKLFF
CDR3nt: TGCGCCAGCAGCTTGGCCTGGGGTGAAAAACTGTTTTTT

d_gene: -
abundance: -
j_gene: TRBJ1-1
v_gene: TRBV5-6
CDR3aa: CASSLVTLGTEAFF
CDR3nt: TGTGCCAGCAGCTTGGTGACACTTGGCACTGAAGCTTTCTTT

d_gene: TRBD2
abundance: -
j_gene: TRBJ2-7
v_gene: TRBV7-8
CDR3aa: CASSGTSGVFEQYF
CDR3nt: TGTGCCAGCAGCGGGACTAGCGGGGTTTTCGAGCAGTACTTC

d_gene: TRBD1
abundance: -
j_gene: TRBJ2-7
v_gene: TRBV5-1
CDR3aa: CASSTGTGNYEQYF
CDR3nt: TGCGCCAGCAGCACCGGGACAGGGAATTACGAGCAGTACTTC

d_gene: -
abundance: once
j_gene: TRBJ1-5
v_gene: TRBV27
CDR3aa: CASRPSGVNQPQHF
CDR3nt: TGTGCCAGCAGGCCTTCGGGAGTCAATCAGCCCCAGCATTTT

d_gene: TRBD1
abundance: -
j_gene: TRBJ2-2
v_gene: TRBV28
CDR3aa: CASSSPTQGAGELFF
CDR3nt: TGTGCCAGCAGTTCCCCGACTCAGGGGGCCGGGGAGCTGTTTTTT

d_gene: TRBD1
abundance: once
j_gene: TRBJ1-3
v_gene: TRBV11-2
CDR3aa: CASSPEPTGAIGNTIYF
CDR3nt: TGTGCCAGCAGCCCAGAACCGACAGGGGCCATTGGAAACACCATATATTTT

d_gene: TRBD1
abundance: once
j_gene: TRBJ2-7
v_gene: TRBV29-1
CDR3aa: CSVGGTGDTYEQYF
CDR3nt: TGCAGCGTTGGCGGGACAGGGGACACCTACGAGCAGTACTTC

d_gene: TRBD1
abundance: -
j_gene: TRBJ1-1
v_gene: TRBV6-1
CDR3aa: CASSEAGGSSTEAFF
CDR3nt: TGTGCCAGCAGTGAGGCAGGGGGGTCGAGCACTGAAGCTTTCTTT

d_gene: -
abundance: -
j_gene: TRBJ1-1
v_gene: TRBV18
CDR3aa: CASSPENTEAFF
CDR3nt: TGTGCCAGCTCACCAGAGAACACTGAAGCTTTCTTT

d_gene: -
abundance: -
j_gene: TRBJ2-7
v_gene: TRBV18
CDR3aa: CASSPPMGEQYF
CDR3nt: TGTGCCAGCTCACCACCAATGGGGGAGCAGTACTTC

d_gene: -
abundance: -
j_gene: TRBJ1-5
v_gene: TRBV18
CDR3aa: CASSPRSAPLVEPQHF
CDR3nt: TGTGCCAGCTCACCACGGTCAGCGCCTCTGGTAGAGCCCCAGCATTTT

d_gene: TRBD1
abundance: -
j_gene: TRBJ2-7
v_gene: TRBV5-1
CDR3aa: CASSFVGTGSREQYF
CDR3nt: TGCGCCAGCAGCTTTGTCGGGACAGGCTCCCGCGAGCAGTACTTC

d_gene: -
abundance: -
j_gene: TRBJ2-1
v_gene: TRBV2
CDR3aa: CASRGTYNEQFF
CDR3nt: TGTGCCAGCAGGGGGACCTACAATGAGCAGTTCTTC

d_gene: TRBD2
abundance: once
j_gene: TRBJ2-1
v_gene: TRBV9
CDR3aa: CASSGEGGRTYYNEQFF
CDR3nt: TGTGCCAGCAGCGGGGAAGGCGGGAGGACCTATTACAATGAGCAGTTCTTC

d_gene: TRBD1
abundance: -
j_gene: TRBJ1-2
v_gene: TRBV18
CDR3aa: CASSPGTGVAFYGYTF
CDR3nt: TGTGCCAGCTCACCAGGTACAGGGGTAGCGTTCTATGGCTACACCTTC

d_gene: -
abundance: few
j_gene: TRBJ2-7
v_gene: TRBV7-6
CDR3aa: CASSGGQGGIYEQYF
CDR3nt: TGTGCCAGCAGTGGGGGCCAAGGGGGGATCTACGAGCAGTACTTC

d_gene: -
abundance: -
j_gene: TRBJ2-1
v_gene: TRBV7-9
CDR3aa: CASSPPGTDDNEQFF
CDR3nt: TGTGCCAGCAGCCCCCCCGGGACGGACGACAATGAGCAGTTCTTC

d_gene: TRBD1
abundance: once
j_gene: TRBJ1-1
v_gene: TRBV18
CDR3aa: CASSPPGTGVNTEAFF
CDR3nt: TGTGCCAGCTCACCACCGGGGACAGGGGTGAACACTGAAGCTTTCTTT

d_gene: -
abundance: -
j_gene: TRBJ2-5
v_gene: TRBV7-9
CDR3aa: CASSPDTNQETQYF
CDR3nt: TGTGCCAGCAGCCCCGACACGAACCAAGAGACCCAGTACTTC

d_gene: -
abundance: -
j_gene: TRBJ1-1
v_gene: TRBV5-6
CDR3aa: CASSLGWDMNTEAFF
CDR3nt: TGTGCCAGCAGCTTGGGCTGGGACATGAACACTGAAGCTTTCTTT

d_gene: TRBD1
abundance: -
j_gene: TRBJ2-3
v_gene: TRBV18
CDR3aa: CASSPAKQGAVDTQYF
CDR3nt: TGTGCCAGCTCACCCGCAAAACAGGGGGCGGTGGATACGCAGTATTTT

d_gene: -
abundance: -
j_gene: TRBJ2-1
v_gene: TRBV5-4
CDR3aa: CASSLFGVEQFF
CDR3nt: TGTGCCAGCAGCTTGTTTGGGGTTGAGCAGTTCTTC

d_gene: TRBD1
abundance: -
j_gene: TRBJ2-5
v_gene: TRBV5-5
CDR3aa: CASSKWADRGNQETQYF
CDR3nt: TGTGCCAGCAGCAAATGGGCGGACAGGGGAAACCAAGAGACCCAGTACTTC

d_gene: -
abundance: -
j_gene: TRBJ2-6
v_gene: TRBV11-2
CDR3aa: CASSSVNVLTF
CDR3nt: TGTGCCAGCAGCTCTGTCAACGTCCTGACTTTC

d_gene: -
abundance: -
j_gene: TRBJ2-7
v_gene: TRBV9
CDR3aa: CASSVASRTTPYEQYF
CDR3nt: TGTGCCAGCAGCGTAGCTTCTCGGACTACCCCCTACGAGCAGTACTTC

d_gene: TRBD1
abundance: -
j_gene: TRBJ1-2
v_gene: TRBV15
CDR3aa: CATSRERGPPYGYTF
CDR3nt: TGTGCCACCAGCAGAGAGAGGGGGCCCCCCTATGGCTACACCTTC

d_gene: -
abundance: -
j_gene: TRBJ2-7
v_gene: TRBV9
CDR3aa: CASSVGVSYEQYF
CDR3nt: TGTGCCAGCAGCGTAGGGGTTTCCTACGAGCAGTACTTC

d_gene: -
abundance: once
j_gene: TRBJ2-2
v_gene: TRBV19
CDR3aa: CASSIWGRSTGELFF
CDR3nt: TGTGCCAGTAGTATATGGGGGCGAAGCACCGGGGAGCTGTTTTTT

d_gene: -
abundance: once
j_gene: TRBJ2-7
v_gene: TRBV18
CDR3aa: CASSPAWGYEQYF
CDR3nt: TGTGCCAGCTCACCCGCCTGGGGGTACGAGCAGTACTTC

d_gene: -
abundance: -
j_gene: TRBJ1-2
v_gene: TRBV6-5
CDR3aa: CASSRARGDGYTF
CDR3nt: TGTGCCAGCAGCCGGGCGCGGGGGGATGGCTACACCTTC

d_gene: TRBD1
abundance: few
j_gene: TRBJ2-7
v_gene: TRBV19
CDR3aa: CASSIGTGEPSYEQYF
CDR3nt: TGTGCCAGTAGTATAGGAACAGGGGAACCTTCGTACGAGCAGTACTTC

d_gene: TRBD2
abundance: -
j_gene: TRBJ2-5
v_gene: TRBV19
CDR3aa: CASTPGLAGNQETQYF
CDR3nt: TGTGCCAGTACCCCGGGACTAGCGGGTAACCAAGAGACCCAGTACTTC

d_gene: -
abundance: -
j_gene: TRBJ2-7
v_gene: TRBV12-5
CDR3aa: CASGSSGHPPEQYF
CDR3nt: TGTGCTAGTGGTTCCTCGGGACACCCGCCCGAGCAGTACTTC

d_gene: TRBD1
abundance: -
j_gene: TRBJ2-7
v_gene: TRBV27
CDR3aa: CASSPGQGWREQYF
CDR3nt: TGTGCCAGCAGTCCGGGACAGGGGTGGCGCGAGCAGTACTTC

d_gene: -
abundance: -
j_gene: TRBJ2-5
v_gene: TRBV7-8
CDR3aa: CASSSGEETQYF
CDR3nt: TGTGCCAGCAGCTCAGGGGAAGAGACCCAGTACTTC

d_gene: -
abundance: -
j_gene: TRBJ1-2
v_gene: TRBV27
CDR3aa: CASSTSTEGRYSYGYTF
CDR3nt: TGTGCCAGCAGTACCTCGACGGAGGGTAGATATTCCTATGGCTACACCTTC

d_gene: TRBD2
abundance: -
j_gene: TRBJ2-7
v_gene: TRBV5-5
CDR3aa: CASSPTSGESTKQYF
CDR3nt: TGTGCCAGCAGCCCGACTAGCGGAGAATCTACGAAGCAGTACTTC

d_gene: -
abundance: -
j_gene: TRBJ1-1
v_gene: TRBV5-5
CDR3aa: CASSLAFNEAFF
CDR3nt: TGTGCCAGCAGCCTCGCGTTTAATGAAGCTTTCTTT

d_gene: -
abundance: -
j_gene: TRBJ1-5
v_gene: TRBV7-6
CDR3aa: CASSLDSSNQPQHF
CDR3nt: TGTGCCAGCAGCTTAGACAGTAGCAATCAGCCCCAGCATTTT